This TCR beta chain stems from a study of cytomegalovirus exposure and HLA in healthy donors. Remarks on this clone: Its target is not known.

V was pared by 2 bases and J by 6 bases, with 12 bases between. CDR1 and CDR2 from the germline V gene are MNHEY and SVGAGI. The CDR3 is made up of 14 amino acids. Notes on the study in general: An analysis that was carried out later associated 15,000 to 20,000 TCR beta sequences with HLA alleles at 0.05 false discovery rate. While the bulk of TCR sequences proved rare, some public TCRs turned up in many donors. The likely origin of a cluster of highly shared sequence variants was a sequencing artifact. In a later analysis, TCR beta V- and J-gene trimming was associated with a missense DCLRE1C variant.

A multiplex PCR was run with 60 Vbeta primers and 13 Jbeta primers. The table came from immunoSEQ multiplex PCR; TCRdb's copy has only in-frame clones and leaves some out. The table has roughly 100,000 clones, approximately 79% seen once; the top ten hold around 17%. This clonotype originated in a woman aged 55-70 years in good health and CMV-seropositive. Sequencing was carried out using PBMCs. The genes are TRBV6-5 and TRBJ2-3; D is possibly TRBD2 (5 bases). The CDR3 region is CASSYRETRDTQYF. CDR3 DNA sequence: TGTGCCAGCAGTTACCGGGAAACACGGGATACGCAGTATTTT.